The present entry profiles one TCR beta chain with its context. The antigen remains undetermined. The junction does not match germline at one end; this may be a read error. The data derive from a study of a mutant IDH1 vaccine in newly diagnosed glioma. The CDR3 covers 18 residues. Germline V CDR1 and CDR2: SSHAT, FNYEAQ (reference sequence). Data came from immunoSEQ multiplex PCR; TCRdb stores just in-frame clones and leaves some out. The repertoire holds 80,000 to 100,000 clones, 80% seen once, with over 6.5% in the top ten. Study conclusions and caveats: Whatever changes occurred in top peripheral T cell clonotypes seemed unrelated to pseudoprogression.

The sample's time point: baseline, week 1 (first vaccination visit). The treatment was: pre-vaccination baseline after standard-of-care therapy. The TCR was taken from a middle-aged man with glioma. The rearrangement links TRBV7-7 to TRBJ2-1; TRBD2 agrees at 10 bases. The source was PBMCs, collected from a glioma patient treated with radiotherapy, temozolomide or both. The CDR3 sequence is CASSPSGLAGVSYNEQFF. In nucleotides, the CDR3 is TGTGCTAGCAGCCCTAGTGGGCTAGCGGGAGTGTCTTACAATGAGCAGTTCTTC. Drawing the rest from reference TRBV7-7 and TRBJ2-1, the complete variable domain is GAGVSQSPRYKVTKRGQDVTLRCDPISSHATLYWYQQALGQGPEFLTYFNYEAQPDKSGLPSDRFSAERPEGSISTLTIQRTEQRDSAMYRCASSPSGLAGVSYNEQFFGPGTRLTVL.